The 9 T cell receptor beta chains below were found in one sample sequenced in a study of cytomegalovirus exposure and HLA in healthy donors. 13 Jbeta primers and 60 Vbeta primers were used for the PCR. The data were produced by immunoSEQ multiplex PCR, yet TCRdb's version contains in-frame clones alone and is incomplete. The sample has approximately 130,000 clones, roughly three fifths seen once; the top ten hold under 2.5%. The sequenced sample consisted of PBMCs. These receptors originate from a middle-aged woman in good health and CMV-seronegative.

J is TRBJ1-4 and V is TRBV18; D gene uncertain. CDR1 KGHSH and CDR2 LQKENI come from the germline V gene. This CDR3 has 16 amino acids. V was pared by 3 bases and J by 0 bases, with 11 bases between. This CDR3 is CASSPGTFATNEKLFF. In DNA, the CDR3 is TGTGCCAGCTCACCGGGCACCTTCGCAACTAATGAAAAACTGTTTTTT.

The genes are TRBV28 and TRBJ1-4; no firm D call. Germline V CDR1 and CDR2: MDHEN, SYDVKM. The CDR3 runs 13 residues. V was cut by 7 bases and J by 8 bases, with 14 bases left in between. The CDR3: CASTEAFGEKLFF. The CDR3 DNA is TGTGCCAGCACCGAGGCGTTTGGGGAAAAACTGTTTTTT. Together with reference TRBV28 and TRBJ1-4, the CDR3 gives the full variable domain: DVKVTQSSRYLVKRTGEKVFLECVQDMDHENMFWYRQDPGLGLRLIYFSYDVKMKEKGDIPEGYSVSREKKERFSLILESASTNQTSMYLCASTEAFGEKLFFGSGTQLSVL.

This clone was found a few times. CDR3: CAWSEVETRRVKTGELFF. In DNA form, the CDR3 reads TGTGCCTGGAGTGAGGTGGAGACTCGCAGGGTTAAAACCGGGGAGCTGTTTTTT. The chain combines TRBV30 with TRBJ2-2; D possibly corresponds to TRBD1 (5 bases). Germline V lookup: CDR1 GTSNPN, CDR2 SVGIG (reference sequence). The V and J ends lost 1 base and 5 bases respectively, with 23 bases between them. This CDR3 is built from 18 residues.

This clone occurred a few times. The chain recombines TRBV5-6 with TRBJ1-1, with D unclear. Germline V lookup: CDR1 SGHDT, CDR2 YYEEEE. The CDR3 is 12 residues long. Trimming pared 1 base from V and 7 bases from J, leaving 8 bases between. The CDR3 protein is CASSLSRLEAFF. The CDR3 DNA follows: TGTGCCAGCAGCTTGAGTAGACTTGAAGCTTTCTTT.

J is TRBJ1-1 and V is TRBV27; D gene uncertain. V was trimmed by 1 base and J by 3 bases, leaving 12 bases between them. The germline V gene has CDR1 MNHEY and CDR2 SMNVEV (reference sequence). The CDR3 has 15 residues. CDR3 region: CASSLFGGVDTEAFF. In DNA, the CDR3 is TGTGCCAGCAGTTTATTCGGCGGGGTGGACACTGAAGCTTTCTTT.

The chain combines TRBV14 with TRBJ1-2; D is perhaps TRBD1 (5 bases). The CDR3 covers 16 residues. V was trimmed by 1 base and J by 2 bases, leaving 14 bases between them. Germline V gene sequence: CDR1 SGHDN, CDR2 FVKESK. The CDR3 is CASSQAGAGPNYGYTF. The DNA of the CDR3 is TGTGCCAGCAGCCAAGCCGGGGCGGGACCCAACTATGGCTACACCTTC.

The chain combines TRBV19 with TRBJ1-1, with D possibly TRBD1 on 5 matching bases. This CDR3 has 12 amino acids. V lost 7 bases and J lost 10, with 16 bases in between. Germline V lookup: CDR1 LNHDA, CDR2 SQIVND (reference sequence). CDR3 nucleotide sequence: TGTGCCAGTATCCCGGGGACGGGGGGAGCTTTCTTT. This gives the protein CASIPGTGGAFF.

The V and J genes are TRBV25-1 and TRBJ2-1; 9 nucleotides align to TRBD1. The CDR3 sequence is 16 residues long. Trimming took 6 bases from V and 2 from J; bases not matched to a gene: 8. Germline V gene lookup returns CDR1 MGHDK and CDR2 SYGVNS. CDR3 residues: CASSPNRGLPYNEQFF. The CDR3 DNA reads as TGTGCCAGCAGCCCGAACAGGGGGCTTCCCTACAATGAGCAGTTCTTC.

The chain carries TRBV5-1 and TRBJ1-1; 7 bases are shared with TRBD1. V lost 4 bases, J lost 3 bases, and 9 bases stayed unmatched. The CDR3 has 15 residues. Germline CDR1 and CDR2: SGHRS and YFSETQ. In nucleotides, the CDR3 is TGCGCCAGCAGCCCTGCAGACAGGGCTCACACTGAAGCTTTCTTT. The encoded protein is CASSPADRAHTEAFF. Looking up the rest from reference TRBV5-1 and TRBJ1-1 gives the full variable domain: KAGVTQTPRYLIKTRGQQVTLSCSPISGHRSVSWYQQTPGQGLQFLFEYFSETQRNKGNFPGRFSGRQFSNSRSEMNVSTLELGDSALYLCASSPADRAHTEAFFGQGTRLTVV.